The present T cell receptor (beta chain) was sequenced within a study of cytomegalovirus exposure and HLA in healthy donors. Comments on this clone: Its specificity is not known.

Germline values: CDR1 GTSNPN, CDR2 SVGIG (reference sequence). The CDR3 loop spans 14 amino acids. Trimming took 2 bases from V and 0 from J, leaving 10 bases between them. This PCR relied on a set of 60 Vbeta primers and 13 Jbeta primers. Assay: immunoSEQ multiplex PCR; the TCRdb copy retains only in-frame clones and omits some. The sample shows about 200,000 clones, more than 75% of them seen only once. Broader study findings: The availability of immune exposure information extended only to CMV serostatus. There were some V segments, including TRBV6-2 and TRBV6-3, excluded as indistinguishable.

V is TRBV30 and J is TRBJ1-1; no definite D call. Specimen: PBMCs. The sequence came from a woman in her thirties or forties in good health and CMV-seronegative. CDR3 DNA sequence: TGTGCCTGGAGTCCACTCACAGTGAACACTGAAGCTTTCTTT. It translates to CAWSPLTVNTEAFF.